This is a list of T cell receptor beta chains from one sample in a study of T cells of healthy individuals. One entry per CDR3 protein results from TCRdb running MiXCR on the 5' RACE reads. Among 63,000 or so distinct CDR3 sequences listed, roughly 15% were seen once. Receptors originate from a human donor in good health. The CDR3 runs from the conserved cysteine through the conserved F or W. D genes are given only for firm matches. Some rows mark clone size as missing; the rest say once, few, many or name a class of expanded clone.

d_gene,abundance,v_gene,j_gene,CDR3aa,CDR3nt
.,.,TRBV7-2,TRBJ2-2,CASSLAAGRTGELFF,TGTGCCAGCAGCTTAGCGGCCGGCCGCACCGGGGAGCTGTTTTTT
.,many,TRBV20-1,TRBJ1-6,CSARGPSAGRIDSPLHF,TGCAGTGCTAGAGGCCCCAGTGCGGGGCGGATTGATTCACCCCTCCACTTT
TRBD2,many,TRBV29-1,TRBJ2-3,CSAGLAGAYTDTQYF,TGCAGCGCAGGTTTAGCGGGGGCCTACACAGATACGCAGTATTTT
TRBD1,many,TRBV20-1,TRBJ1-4,CSARDPGTGGLQANEKLFF,TGCAGTGCTAGAGATCCTGGGACAGGGGGACTCCAGGCTAATGAAAAACTGTTTTTT
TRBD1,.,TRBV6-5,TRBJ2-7,CASRWVTGGLYEQYF,TGTGCCAGCAGATGGGTGACAGGGGGCTTGTACGAGCAGTACTTC
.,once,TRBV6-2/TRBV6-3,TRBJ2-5,CASSPMRGGMQETKYF,TGTGCCAGCAGTCCCATGAGAGGGGGTATGCAAGAGACCAAGTACTTC
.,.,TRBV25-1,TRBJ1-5,CASSESGGGVDQPQHF,TGTGCCAGCAGTGAATCGGGAGGAGGGGTAGATCAGCCCCAGCATTTT
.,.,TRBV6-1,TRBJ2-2,CASSEFSTGELFF,TGTGCCAGCAGTGAATTTAGCACCGGGGAGCTGTTTTTT
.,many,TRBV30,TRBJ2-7,CAWKTPGLYEQYF,TGTGCCTGGAAAACCCCAGGGTTATACGAGCAGTACTTC
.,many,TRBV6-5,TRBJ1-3,CASSSRLLSGNTIYF,TGTGCCAGCAGTTCGCGACTCTTATCTGGAAACACCATATATTTT
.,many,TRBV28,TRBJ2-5,CASSLRDVYQETQYF,TGTGCCAGCAGTTTACGGGACGTATACCAAGAGACCCAGTACTTC
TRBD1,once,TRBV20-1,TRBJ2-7,CSVRVQGVTYEQYF,TGCAGTGTTAGGGTACAGGGGGTAACCTACGAGCAGTACTTC
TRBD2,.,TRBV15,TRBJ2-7,CATSRVGISGRETYEQYF,TGTGCCACCAGCAGAGTTGGAATTAGCGGGAGAGAAACCTACGAGCAGTACTTC
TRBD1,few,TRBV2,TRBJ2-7,CASSEVQGAFVEQYF,TGTGCCAGCAGTGAAGTACAGGGGGCCTTCGTCGAGCAGTACTTC
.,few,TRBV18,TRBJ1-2,CASSELGDGGYTF,TGTGCCAGCTCAGAGCTGGGGGACGGCGGCTACACCTTC
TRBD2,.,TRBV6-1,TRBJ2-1,CASSRTSGSYNEQFF,TGTGCCAGCAGTAGGACTAGCGGCTCCTACAATGAGCAGTTCTTC
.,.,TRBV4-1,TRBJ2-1,CASSQRNSYNEQFF,TGCGCCAGCAGCCAGCGTAACAGTTACAATGAGCAGTTCTTC
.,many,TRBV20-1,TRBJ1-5,CSARSGDNQPQHF,TGCAGTGCTAGGTCAGGAGACAATCAGCCCCAGCATTTT
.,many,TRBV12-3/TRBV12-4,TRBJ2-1,CASSPRYNEQFF,TGTGCCAGCAGCCCCAGGTACAATGAGCAGTTCTTC
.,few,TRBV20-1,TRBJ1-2,CSASTRTVRGREEGYTF,TGCAGTGCTAGCACAAGGACGGTTAGGGGGAGAGAGGAAGGCTACACCTTC
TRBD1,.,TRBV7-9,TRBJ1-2,CASSLSHRGTGKKGGYTF,TGTGCCAGCAGTCTAAGCCACCGGGGGACAGGGAAGAAGGGCGGCTACACCTTC
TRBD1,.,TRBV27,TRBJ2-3,CASSTRQGGVTDTQYF,TGTGCCAGCAGTACCCGACAGGGGGGGGTCACAGATACGCAGTATTTT
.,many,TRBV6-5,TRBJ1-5,CASGRQPQHF,TGTGCCAGCGGGAGGCAGCCCCAGCATTTT
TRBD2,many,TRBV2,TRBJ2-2,CASSELAGNTGELFF,TGTGCCAGCAGTGAACTAGCGGGAAACACCGGGGAGCTGTTTTTT
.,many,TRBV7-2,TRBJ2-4,CASKSGNIQYF,TGTGCCAGCAAATCGGGCAACATTCAGTACTTC
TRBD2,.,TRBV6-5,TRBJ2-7,CASSWGTSESYEQYF,TGTGCCAGCAGCTGGGGGACTAGCGAGTCCTACGAGCAGTACTTC
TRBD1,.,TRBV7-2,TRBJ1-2,CASSFRSLDRAIGYTF,TGTGCCAGCAGCTTTAGGTCCTTGGACAGGGCCATTGGCTACACCTTC
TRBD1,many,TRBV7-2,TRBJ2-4,CASSFPTGNPKNIQYF,TGTGCCAGCAGCTTTCCGACAGGGAACCCCAAAAACATTCAGTACTTC
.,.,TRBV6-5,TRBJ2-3,CASSRDPSTDTQYF,TGTGCCAGCAGCCGGGACCCTAGCACAGATACGCAGTATTTT
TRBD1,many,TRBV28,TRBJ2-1,CASSLLGRGPYNEQFF,TGTGCCAGCAGTTTATTAGGTAGGGGGCCCTACAATGAGCAGTTCTTC
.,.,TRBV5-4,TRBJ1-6,CASTRASDNSPLHF,TGTGCCAGCACAAGGGCGAGTGATAATTCACCCCTCCACTTT
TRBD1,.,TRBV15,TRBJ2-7,CATSRDRWRREQYF,TGTGCCACCAGCAGGGACAGGTGGAGGCGCGAGCAGTACTTC
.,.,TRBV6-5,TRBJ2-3,CASSYSLTDTQYF,TGTGCCAGCAGTTACTCTCTCACAGATACGCAGTATTTT
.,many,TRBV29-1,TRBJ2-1,CSVEAFGQGNNEQFF,TGCAGCGTTGAAGCGTTCGGGCAGGGCAACAATGAGCAGTTCTTC
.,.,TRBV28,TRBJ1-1,CASSLVQGTEAFF,TGTGCCAGCAGTTTAGTCCAGGGCACTGAAGCTTTCTTT
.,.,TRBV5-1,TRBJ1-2,CASSLKQGNGYTF,TGCGCCAGCAGTTTAAAACAGGGAAATGGCTACACCTTC
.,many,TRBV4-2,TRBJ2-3,CASSSRGGTDTQYF,TGTGCCAGCTCTTCTAGGGGGGGCACAGATACGCAGTATTTT
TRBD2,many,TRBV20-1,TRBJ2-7,CSAKRREEYYEQYF,TGCAGTGCCAAGAGGCGGGAGGAGTACTACGAGCAGTACTTC
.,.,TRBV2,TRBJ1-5,CASSGFSGPQHF,TGTGCCAGCAGTGGTTTCTCTGGGCCCCAGCATTTT
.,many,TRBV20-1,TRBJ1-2,CSASPLQGTLHGYTF,TGCAGTGCTAGCCCTCTTCAGGGGACATTGCATGGCTACACCTTC
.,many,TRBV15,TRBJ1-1,CATSRDTLADTEAFF,TGTGCCACCAGCAGGGACACCCTAGCGGACACTGAAGCTTTCTTT
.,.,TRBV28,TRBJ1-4,CASSLNSGSTNEKLFF,TGTGCCAGCAGTTTAAATTCGGGCTCAACTAATGAAAAACTGTTTTTT
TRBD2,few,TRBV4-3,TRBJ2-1,CASSQDPAGGSRDEQFF,TGCGCCAGCAGCCAAGATCCAGCGGGAGGGTCGCGCGATGAGCAGTTCTTC
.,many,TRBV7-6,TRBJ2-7,CASSLTTYEQYF,TGTGCCAGCAGCTTAACGACCTACGAGCAGTACTTC
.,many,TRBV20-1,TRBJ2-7,CSAQRDLGVREQYF,TGCAGTGCTCAACGGGACTTAGGGGTCCGTGAGCAGTACTTC
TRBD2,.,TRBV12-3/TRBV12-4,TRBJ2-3,CASSLEGLAGADTQYF,TGTGCCAGCAGTTTAGAGGGACTAGCGGGTGCAGATACGCAGTATTTT
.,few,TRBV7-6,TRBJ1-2,CASSLYGSYTF,TGTGCCAGCAGCTTATACGGCAGCTACACCTTC
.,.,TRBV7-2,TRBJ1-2,CASSLSGRGDGYTF,TGTGCCAGCAGCTTATCAGGGAGGGGCGATGGCTACACCTTC
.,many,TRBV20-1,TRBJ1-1,CSARVGGLGAFF,TGCAGTGCTAGAGTGGGGGGCTTGGGAGCTTTCTTT
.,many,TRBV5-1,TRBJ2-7,CASSLGGGASSYEQYF,TGCGCCAGCAGCTTGGGAGGTGGGGCCTCCTCCTACGAGCAGTACTTC
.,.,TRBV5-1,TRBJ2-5,CASSYPQGETQYF,TGCGCCAGCAGCTACCCCCAGGGAGAGACCCAGTACTTC
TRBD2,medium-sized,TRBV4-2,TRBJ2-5,CASSQGEGGGTETQYF,TGTGCCAGCAGCCAAGGGGAGGGCGGGGGAACTGAGACCCAGTACTTC
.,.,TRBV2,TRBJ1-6,CASSENRVNSPLHF,TGTGCCAGCAGTGAAAACAGGGTCAATTCACCCCTCCACTTT
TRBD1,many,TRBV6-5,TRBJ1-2,CASTPQGAGGYTF,TGTGCCAGCACCCCCCAGGGGGCTGGAGGCTACACCTTC
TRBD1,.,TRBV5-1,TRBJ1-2,CASSLAGQGTNYGYTF,TGCGCCAGCAGCTTGGCCGGACAGGGGACTAACTATGGCTACACCTTC